This is a list of T cell receptor beta chains from one sample in a study of graft-versus-host responses after intestinal transplantation. TCRdb's table, derived via immunoSEQ multiplex PCR, lists solely in-frame clones and lacks some. This sample has about 89,000 clones, with approximately 94% found just once. Their target antigens are unknown. The input for sequencing was unstimulated CD8+ T cells sorted from spleen or lymph node cells, taken before intestinal transplant. The receptors were sampled from a human donor who received an intestinal transplant. The CDR3 runs from the conserved cysteine through the conserved F or W. D genes are given only for firm matches. For some rows the clone size is stated as once, few or many, or as a class when expanded; others skip it.

J gene,D gene,clone size,V gene,CDR3 protein,CDR3 DNA
TRBJ1-5,TRBD1,.,TRBV7-8,CASSFRGQGGGNQPQHF,TGTGCCAGCAGCTTCAGAGGACAGGGAGGGGGCAATCAGCCCCAGCATTTT
TRBJ1-1,TRBD1,.,TRBV6-5,CASRIGQGGTEAFF,TGTGCCAGCAGAATCGGACAGGGTGGCACTGAAGCTTTCTTT
TRBJ2-5,.,.,TRBV7-9,CASSLPPAGETQYF,TGTGCCAGCAGCCTCCCCCCCGCGGGAGAGACCCAGTACTTC
TRBJ2-7,TRBD1,.,TRBV4-3,CASSQDGTGLPYEQYF,TGCGCCAGCAGCCAAGACGGGACAGGGTTGCCCTACGAGCAGTACTTC
TRBJ1-1,TRBD1,.,TRBV5-5,CASSVTGTGGNTEAFF,TGTGCCAGCAGCGTGACCGGGACAGGGGGGAACACTGAAGCTTTCTTT
TRBJ2-5,TRBD2,.,TRBV7-2,CASSLVRVGGETQYF,TGTGCCAGCAGCTTAGTAAGGGTGGGGGGGGAGACCCAGTACTTC
TRBJ2-2,TRBD2,.,TRBV4-3,CASSQDSLAGGPVGELFF,TGCGCCAGCAGCCAAGATTCGCTAGCGGGGGGCCCGGTCGGGGAGCTGTTTTTT
TRBJ1-1,.,.,TRBV27,CASRSYPNTEAFF,TGTGCCAGCCGCTCCTATCCGAACACTGAAGCTTTCTTT
TRBJ1-1,.,.,TRBV19,CASSRTDMNTEAFF,TGTGCCAGTAGTAGGACAGACATGAACACTGAAGCTTTCTTT
TRBJ2-7,.,few,TRBV7-5,CVRSYGQGYEQYF,TGTGTCAGAAGCTACGGACAGGGCTACGAGCAGTACTTC
TRBJ1-3,.,.,TRBV27,CASSLGGASGNTIYF,TGTGCCAGCAGTTTGGGGGGGGCCTCTGGAAACACCATATATTTT
TRBJ2-5,.,.,TRBV6-5,CASSSDSKETQYF,TGTGCCAGCAGTTCGGACTCCAAAGAGACCCAGTACTTC
TRBJ2-7,TRBD2,.,TRBV4-1,CASSPRAGVYEQYF,TGCGCCAGCAGCCCTCGTGCGGGGGTCTACGAGCAGTACTTC
TRBJ1-6,.,few,TRBV2,CASSEAQAFGSSPLHF,TGTGCCAGCAGTGAAGCGCAGGCGTTCGGTAGTTCACCCCTCCACTTT
TRBJ2-1,.,few,TRBV4-3,CASSQVTKTIYNEQFF,TGCGCCAGCAGCCAAGTGACTAAGACCATCTACAATGAGCAGTTCTTC
TRBJ1-1,.,.,TRBV27,CASSPHPRDTEAFF,TGTGCCAGCAGTCCCCACCCTCGAGACACTGAAGCTTTCTTT
TRBJ1-1,TRBD1,.,TRBV9,CASRGQGNNTEAFF,TGTGCCAGCAGAGGACAGGGTAACAACACTGAAGCTTTCTTT
TRBJ1-1,.,.,TRBV11-3,CASSPRLPENTEAFF,TGTGCCAGCAGCCCCAGACTCCCGGAGAACACTGAAGCTTTCTTT
TRBJ1-2,.,.,TRBV5-4,CASSLENRDIWYGYTF,TGTGCCAGCAGCTTAGAAAACCGGGACATTTGGTATGGCTACACCTTC
TRBJ2-5,TRBD2,once,TRBV9,CASSVDSLTSGGETQYF,TGTGCCAGCAGCGTAGATAGTTTGACTAGCGGGGGCGAGACCCAGTACTTC
TRBJ2-5,TRBD2,once,TRBV7-9,CASSSYGERGGRGETQYF,TGTGCCAGCAGCTCCTACGGGGAGCGGGGGGGCAGGGGAGAGACCCAGTACTTC
TRBJ1-5,TRBD1,once,TRBV19,CASSLGQGNQPQHF,TGTGCCAGTAGTCTCGGACAGGGAAATCAGCCCCAGCATTTT
TRBJ2-7,.,.,TRBV11-2,CASSFSGWGEYEQYF,TGTGCCAGCAGCTTCTCAGGGTGGGGGGAATACGAGCAGTACTTC
TRBJ1-6,.,.,TRBV27,CASRPPLGTPTLHF,TGTGCCAGCAGACCCCCCCTAGGGACACCCACCCTCCACTTT
TRBJ1-1,.,.,TRBV29-1,CSAGGGAGAEAFF,TGCAGCGCCGGAGGGGGGGCGGGGGCTGAAGCTTTCTTT
TRBJ2-1,.,.,TRBV7-8,CASSSSPRNYNEQFF,TGTGCCAGCAGCTCATCCCCTAGGAACTACAATGAGCAGTTCTTC
TRBJ1-5,.,.,TRBV27,CASSLARFRQPQHF,TGTGCCAGCAGTTTAGCCAGGTTCCGTCAGCCCCAGCATTTT
TRBJ1-4,TRBD1,.,TRBV11-2,CASSHWDSRNEKLFF,TGTGCCAGCAGCCACTGGGACAGTAGGAATGAAAAACTGTTTTTT
TRBJ2-7,.,.,TRBV13,CASSTRTAYEQYF,TGTGCCAGCAGCACTCGGACAGCCTACGAGCAGTACTTC
TRBJ1-2,TRBD1,.,TRBV19,CASSDLGQGAIGYTF,TGTGCCAGCAGTGATCTCGGACAGGGGGCGATTGGCTACACCTTC
TRBJ2-5,TRBD2,.,TRBV11-3,CASSSITDSGGEETQYF,TGTGCCAGCAGCTCTATAACCGACAGCGGGGGGGAAGAGACCCAGTACTTC
TRBJ2-5,.,.,TRBV6-1,CASSGSLSQEETQYF,TGTGCCAGCAGTGGAAGTTTGAGCCAGGAAGAGACCCAGTACTTC
TRBJ2-2,.,.,TRBV27,CASSLSTYNTGELFF,TGTGCCAGCAGTTTAAGCACCTACAACACCGGGGAGCTGTTTTTT
TRBJ2-7,TRBD2,once,TRBV4-3,CASSQGRSGRTGYEQYF,TGCGCCAGCAGCCAAGGGCGTAGCGGGCGAACCGGTTACGAGCAGTACTTC
TRBJ2-7,TRBD1,once,TRBV27,CASSFGTGSYEQYF,TGTGCCAGCAGTTTCGGGACAGGGAGCTACGAGCAGTACTTC